The source of this TCR beta chain is a study of blood T cell repertoires in COVID-19 (dated by TCRdb to 2018 to 2020). Some background on the complete study: Collaborator samples came from the United States, Italy and Spain and covered acute and convalescent phases of COVID-19. Deeply sampled blood TCRbeta repertoires from subjects exposed to, actively infected with, or recovered from COVID-19 were included in the dataset. Where available, HLA class I and class II types were obtained from metadata supplied by the sample provider rather than from assay-based typing. A de-identified subject ID, COVID-19 status, age in years and sex were almost always included in the sample metadata. A freely available public database, intended as a resource for researchers studying the immune response to SARS-CoV-2, is where the repertoires were released. The material from the prospective study consisted of cDNA or gDNA derived from T cells, B-cell-depleted T cells, or PBMCs. The samples were drawn from the first 160 participants of the ongoing ImmuneRACE study and from 1,254 subjects provided by 6 global collaborators. On the study overall, not on this receptor specifically: The quantity of clinical and demographic metadata differed by source and by participant and was supplied without curation.

At one collaborating source in Seattle, patients were enrolled during active infection and were followed longitudinally through the course of disease. Each collaborating institution followed its own protocols to collect whole blood in K2EDTA tubes. For TCRbeta analysis, collaborators shipped samples in one of three forms: frozen whole blood, isolated PBMCs, or DNA extracted from either of those sample types. TCRbeta CDR3 regions were amplified from genomic DNA by means of the immunoSEQ Assay, a bias-controlled multiplex PCR. The study's processing was this. Within the assay, amplification of reference gene primers was used to estimate how many nucleated cells each sample contained. To quantify the absolute abundance of each unique TCRbeta CDR3 rearrangement, sequence reads were collapsed and filtered. For each sample, productive Simpson clonality was calculated by taking the square root of Simpson's diversity index across productive rearrangements. What TCRdb holds here is the immuneACCESS table cut down to in-frame rearrangements. Part of the clones is not present; checked against another copy, under half of the missing clones reflect an unresolved V gene, and the others are unexplained. V and J calls and clone size are as listed in that table; D and trimming were resolved from the DNA. The sample data list nearly 200,000 clones, and around four fifths of these were observed just once. The ten biggest clones cover 0.9% to 0.95% of the sample.

V loses 6 bases at its end and J loses 6 bases; junction bases beyond the gene matches: 3. The germline V gene gives CDR1 as MNHEY and CDR2 as SVGAGI. The CDR3 holds 13 amino acids from the cysteine to the phenylalanine. Only the CDR3 DNA stays, 39 bases, in frame from base 1. Worth noting for this clone: Its target antigen remains unknown. Within one base of it there is no much larger clone, and no base qualities were kept.

Recombination connected TRBV6-5 to TRBJ2-1, with TRBD1 identical over 9 junction bases. This TCR was recovered from a man in his 60s with COVID-19, enrolled during active disease. Specimen: peripheral blood. The DNA reads TGTGCCAGCAGGAAGACAGGGGGCAATGAGCAGTTCTTC. Its product reads: CASRKTGGNEQFF.